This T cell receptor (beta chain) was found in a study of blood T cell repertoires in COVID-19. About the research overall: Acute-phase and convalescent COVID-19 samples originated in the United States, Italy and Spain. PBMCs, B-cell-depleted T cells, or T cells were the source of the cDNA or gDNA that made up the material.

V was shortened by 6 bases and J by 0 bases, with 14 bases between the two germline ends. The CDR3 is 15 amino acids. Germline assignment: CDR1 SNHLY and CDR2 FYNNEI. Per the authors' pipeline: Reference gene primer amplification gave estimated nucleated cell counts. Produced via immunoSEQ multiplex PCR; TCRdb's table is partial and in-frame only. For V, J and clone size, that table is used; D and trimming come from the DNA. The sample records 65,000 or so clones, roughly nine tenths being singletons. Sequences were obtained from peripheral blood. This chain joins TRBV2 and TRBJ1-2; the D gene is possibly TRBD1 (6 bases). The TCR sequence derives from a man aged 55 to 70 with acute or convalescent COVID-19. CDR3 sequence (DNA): TGTGCCAGCAGCGCCCTACAGGGCTCTAACTATGGCTACACCTTC. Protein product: CASSALQGSNYGYTF. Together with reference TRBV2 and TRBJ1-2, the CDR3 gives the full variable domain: EPEVTQTPSHQVTQMGQEVILRCVPISNHLYFYWYRQILGQKVEFLVSFYNNEISEKSEIFDDQFSVERPDGSNFTLKIRSTKLEDSAMYFCASSALQGSNYGYTFGSGTRLTVV.